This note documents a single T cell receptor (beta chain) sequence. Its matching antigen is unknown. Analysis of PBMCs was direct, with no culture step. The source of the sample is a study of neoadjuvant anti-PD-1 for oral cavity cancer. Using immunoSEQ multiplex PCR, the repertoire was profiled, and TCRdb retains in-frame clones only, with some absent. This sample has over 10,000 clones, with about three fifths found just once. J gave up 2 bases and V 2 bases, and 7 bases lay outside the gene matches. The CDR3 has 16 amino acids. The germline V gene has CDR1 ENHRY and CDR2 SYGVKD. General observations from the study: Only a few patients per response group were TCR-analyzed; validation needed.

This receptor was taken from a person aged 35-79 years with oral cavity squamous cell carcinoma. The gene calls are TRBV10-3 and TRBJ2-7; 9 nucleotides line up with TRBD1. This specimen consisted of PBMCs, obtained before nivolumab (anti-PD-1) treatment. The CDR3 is CAISEPGTGKTYEQYF. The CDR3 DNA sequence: TGTGCCATCAGTGAGCCCGGGACAGGGAAAACCTACGAGCAGTACTTC.